A single sample is the source of the 26 T cell receptor beta chains below, sequenced in a study of shared clonotypes between healthy human individuals. Data came from immunoSEQ multiplex PCR; TCRdb stores just in-frame clones and leaves some out. The sample lists around 1,900,000 clones; 80% to 95% were seen once. Selected positively for CCR7 and CD45RO-negative, naive CD8 cells excluded terminally differentiated effector memory CD45RA+ cells. Sequenced: naive CD8+ T cells from PBMCs. The receptors come from a young man in good health. Some clones in this sample may be carry-over from other donors' samples.

The V and J genes are TRBV7-8 and TRBJ2-1; 7 nucleotides line up with TRBD2. This CDR3 has 14 amino acids. Germline V gives CDR1 SGHVS, CDR2 FQNEAQ. The V gene end was trimmed by 5 bases and the J gene end by 7 bases; junction bases not matched to a gene: 8. CDR3 sequence (DNA): TGTGCCAGCAGCCCTAGCGGAAGTCGAAATGAGCAGTTCTTC. Protein product: CASSPSGSRNEQFF.

This clone was seen more than once but under ten times. The chain links TRBV19 to TRBJ2-2, with a tentative D call TRBD2 (6 bases). The germline gives CDR1 LNHDA, CDR2 SQIVND (reference sequence). The CDR3 consists of 18 residues. Trimming stripped 4 bases from V and 1 base from J, with 19 bases between. The CDR3 reads CASSTPPGWEVNTGELFF. CDR3 nucleotides: TGTGCCAGTAGTACCCCCCCGGGTTGGGAGGTGAACACCGGGGAGCTGTTTTTT.

The chain uses TRBV5-6 and TRBJ2-3, with D tentatively TRBD2 (5 bases). V was shortened by 4 bases and J by 5 bases, with 8 bases between the two germline ends. CDR1 is SGHDT, CDR2 YYEEEE, per germline. This CDR3 spans 12 amino acids. The CDR3 sequence: CASSLRGDTQYF. Written as DNA, the CDR3 is TGTGCCAGCAGCCTACGGGGAGATACGCAGTATTTT.

The genes are TRBV4-2 and TRBJ1-2, with 7 bases identical to TRBD1. The V segment lost 0 bases and the J segment 4 bases; nucleotides outside the gene matches: 8. The V gene's germline CDR1 is LGHNA and CDR2 YNFKEQ. The CDR3 spans 16 residues. The CDR3 sequence: CASSQDIGDSLYGYTF. The CDR3 region has the DNA TGTGCCAGCAGCCAAGATATCGGGGACAGTCTCTATGGCTACACCTTC.

This chain uses TRBV7-8 with TRBJ1-2; 8 positions agree with TRBD1. This CDR3 is 16 amino acids long. Germline CDR1 is SGHVS and CDR2 is FQNEAQ. V dropped 5 bases and J dropped 3; count of bases not matched to a gene: 11. CDR3 residues: CASSPPRGRFHYGYTF. The CDR3 region has the DNA TGTGCCAGCAGCCCCCCCAGGGGGCGATTTCACTATGGCTACACCTTC.

The chain links TRBV6-5 to TRBJ1-2; D may be TRBD1 (5 bases). The length of the CDR3 is 13 residues. The V gene lost 10 bases and the J gene lost 8 bases, with 20 bases spanning the gap. Germline loops: CDR1 MNHEY, CDR2 SVGAGI. The CDR3 nucleotides read TGTGCCAACAGCAACCCGACAGTGGAGGGCTACACCTTC. It codes for CANSNPTVEGYTF.

This chain uses TRBV7-6 with TRBJ2-4; possibly TRBD2 for D (6 bases). Germline-derived CDR1 and CDR2 are SGHVS and FNYEAQ. V was cut by 1 base and J by 0 bases, with 16 bases left in between. This CDR3 comprises 18 residues. CDR3 sequence reads: CASSLDPPGGLAKNIQYF. DNA of the CDR3: TGTGCCAGCAGCTTAGACCCCCCCGGGGGTCTAGCCAAAAACATTCAGTACTTC.

In regard to this clone: Additional DNA sequences in this sample encode the identical CDR3. The J gene is TRBJ2-7, the V gene TRBV4-1; weak D call: TRBD1 (6 bases). The CDR3 covers 16 residues. V was cut by 0 bases and J by 3 bases, with 15 bases left in between. Germline V gene lookup returns CDR1 MGHRA and CDR2 YSYEKL. CDR3 protein: CASSQEDRALSYEQYF. The CDR3 DNA reads as TGCGCCAGCAGCCAAGAGGACAGAGCCTTGAGCTACGAGCAGTACTTC.

The count of this clone is one. The rearrangement joins TRBV4-2 to TRBJ2-7; 11 positions agree with TRBD2. The V gene end was trimmed by 4 bases and the J gene end by 1 base; junction bases not matched to a gene: 6. CDR3 length: 16 amino acids. Germline V gene data show CDR1 as LGHNA and CDR2 as YNFKEQ. In DNA, the CDR3 is TGTGCCAGCAGCCGGGGGACTAGCGGATTATCCTACGAGCAGTACTTC. It translates to CASSRGTSGLSYEQYF.

The V call is TRBV5-1, the J call TRBJ2-1, with D unclear. There are 15 residues in the CDR3. Germline-derived CDR1 and CDR2 are SGHRS and YFSETQ. Trimming pared 4 bases from V and 0 bases from J, leaving 11 bases between. The DNA of the CDR3 is TGCGCCAGCAGCGCAGTTTCGAGCTCCTACAATGAGCAGTTCTTC. This sequence encodes CASSAVSSSYNEQFF. Supplemented by reference TRBV5-1 and TRBJ2-1, the full variable domain reads KAGVTQTPRYLIKTRGQQVTLSCSPISGHRSVSWYQQTPGQGLQFLFEYFSETQRNKGNFPGRFSGRQFSNSRSEMNVSTLELGDSALYLCASSAVSSSYNEQFFGPGTRLTVL.

J is TRBJ2-5 and V is TRBV11-2, with D unclear. Germline V lookup: CDR1 SGHAT, CDR2 FQNNGV. The V and J ends lost 5 bases and 5 bases respectively, with 9 bases between them. This CDR3 is 12 amino acids long. The CDR3 region is CASSGKWETQYF. CDR3 sequence (DNA): TGTGCCAGCAGCGGGAAGTGGGAGACCCAGTACTTC.

The chain recombines TRBV5-4 with TRBJ2-7; 11 positions agree with TRBD1. CDR3 size: 15 residues. V shed 5 bases, J shed 4 bases, and the junction held 8 bases outside the gene matches. Germline-derived CDR1 and CDR2 are SGHNT and YYREEE (reference sequence). The CDR3 loop is CASSRTGGAGYEQYF. CDR3 bases: TGTGCCAGCAGTCGGACAGGGGGCGCGGGTTACGAGCAGTACTTC.

CDR3 coding DNA: TGTGCCAGCAGCGCAACAGGGGGCCGTAATGAAAAACTGTTTTTT. Translation: CASSATGGRNEKLFF. The chain combines TRBV7-9 with TRBJ1-4; 9 bases agree with TRBD1. Germline loops: CDR1 SEHNR, CDR2 FQNEAQ (reference sequence). The CDR3 runs to 15 residues. The junction had 5 bases not matched to a gene; V was cut back by 5 bases and J by 4 bases.

CDR3 DNA: TGTGCCACCAGCAGTGGCCCAGAAACGAGCGGTGAAAAACTGTTTTTT. Translated, it gives CATSSGPETSGEKLFF. The V call is TRBV15, the J call TRBJ1-4; D unclear. Germline V gives CDR1 LNHNV, CDR2 YYDKDF (reference sequence). This CDR3 has 16 residues. Trimming removed 3 bases from V and 7 bases from J, with 18 bases in between. Filled out from reference TRBV15 and TRBJ1-4, the complete variable domain reads DAMVIQNPRYQVTQFGKPVTLSCSQTLNHNVMYWYQQKSSQAPKLLFHYYDKDFNNEADTPDNFQSRRPNTSFCFLDIRSPGLGDTAMYLCATSSGPETSGEKLFFGSGTQLSVL.

The V call is TRBV11-2, the J call TRBJ2-1; D is unclear. The V gene's germline CDR1 is SGHAT and CDR2 FQNNGV. V dropped 1 base and J dropped 0 bases, with 7 bases sitting between them. The CDR3 contains 15 residues. The CDR3 loop reads CASSLAPISYNEQFF. The CDR3 DNA reads as TGTGCCAGCAGCTTAGCGCCTATCTCCTACAATGAGCAGTTCTTC.

The chain employs TRBV27 and TRBJ2-7; D remains ambiguous. CDR1 and CDR2 (germline): MNHEY, SMNVEV (reference sequence). The CDR3 runs 16 residues. Trimming shortened V by 0 bases and J by 1 base, and 13 bases separated the two germline ends. The CDR3 region has the DNA TGTGCCAGCAGTTTATCTCAGCGCCACCGATCCTACGAGCAGTACTTC. This translates into CASSLSQRHRSYEQYF.

The CDR3 is CSGWTGVIYNEQFF. The DNA of the CDR3 is TGCAGTGGTTGGACAGGGGTTATCTACAATGAGCAGTTCTTC. V is TRBV29-1 and J is TRBJ2-1; the match to TRBD1 covers 9 bases. Germline CDR1 reads SQVTM; CDR2 reads ANQGSEA. The CDR3 runs 14 residues.

The V and J genes are TRBV11-2 and TRBJ1-1; D unclear. This CDR3 has 16 residues. Between the trimmed V and J ends, which lost 0 bases and 0 bases, there was a span of 11 bases. Germline values: CDR1 SGHAT, CDR2 FQNNGV. The CDR3: CASSLDQEFMNTEAFF. The CDR3 region has the DNA TGTGCCAGCAGCTTAGATCAGGAGTTCATGAACACTGAAGCTTTCTTT. The complete variable domain, with remaining parts taken from reference TRBV11-2 and TRBJ1-1, reads EAGVAQSPRYKIIEKRQSVAFWCNPISGHATLYWYQQILGQGPKLLIQFQNNGVVDDSQLPKDRFSAERLKGVDSTLKIQPAKLEDSAVYLCASSLDQEFMNTEAFFGQGTRLTVV.

The chain links TRBV27 to TRBJ2-3; D is unresolved. Germline V gives CDR1 MNHEY, CDR2 SMNVEV (reference sequence). CDR3 length: 11 amino acids. V was clipped by 7 bases and J by 1 base, with 3 bases between them. CDR3 region: CASTGTDTQYF. For the CDR3, the DNA is TGTGCCAGCACCGGCACAGATACGCAGTATTTT.

This rearrangement joins TRBV27 to TRBJ1-4, with D uncertain. The germline V gene has CDR1 MNHEY and CDR2 SMNVEV (reference sequence). CDR3 length: 14 residues. Trimming removed 4 bases from V and 1 base from J, with 7 bases in between. The CDR3 spells CASSYSRTNEKLFF. CDR3 sequence (DNA): TGTGCCAGCAGTTACTCGAGAACTAATGAAAAACTGTTTTTT.

The chain uses TRBV28 and TRBJ1-3; the D gene is possibly TRBD1 (5 bases). CDR3 length equals 15 residues. V was cut by 6 bases and J by 4 bases, with 16 bases left in between. Germline assignment: CDR1 MDHEN and CDR2 SYDVKM. CDR3 nucleotides: TGTGCCAGCAGCCCGCCGGGGGGAGTAGGAAACACCATATATTTT. Protein sequence: CASSPPGGVGNTIYF.

The chain employs TRBV5-6 and TRBJ2-7; TRBD1 matches 8 bases. The CDR3 length is 14 residues. Per the germline V gene, CDR1 is SGHDT and CDR2 is YYEEEE. J gave up 4 bases and V 2 bases, and 5 bases lay outside the gene matches. CDR3 nucleotides: TGTGCCAGCAGCTTTGTACAGGGGGAATACGAGCAGTACTTC. As protein: CASSFVQGEYEQYF.

The chain carries TRBV6-6 and TRBJ1-3; weak D call: TRBD1 (6 bases). Germline lookup yields CDR1 MNHNY and CDR2 SVGAGI (reference sequence). The CDR3 is 16 amino acids. Trimming removed 4 bases at V and 2 bases at J, with 15 bases between. CDR3 residues: CASSWVRDIAGNTIYF. The DNA for the CDR3 is TGTGCCAGCAGTTGGGTCCGGGACATCGCTGGAAACACCATATATTTT.

The J gene is TRBJ1-1, the V gene TRBV7-2; the match to TRBD1 covers 8 bases. CDR3 length: 15 amino acids. With 3 bases clipped from V and 5 bases from J, the junction kept 8 bases outside the gene matches. Germline lookup yields CDR1 SGHTA and CDR2 FQGNSA. Here the CDR3 reads CASSFTWTGRTEAFF. CDR3 nucleotide sequence: TGTGCCAGCAGCTTTACTTGGACAGGGCGGACTGAAGCTTTCTTT.

The rearrangement uses TRBV7-9 and TRBJ1-1; D is undetermined. This CDR3 has 15 amino acids. V was trimmed by 0 bases and J by 2 bases, leaving 10 bases between them. Looked up from germline, CDR1 is SEHNR and CDR2 is FQNEAQ (reference sequence). The CDR3 protein is CASSLAVEGNTEAFF. The CDR3 DNA reads TGTGCCAGCAGCTTAGCGGTCGAGGGAAACACTGAAGCTTTCTTT.

The chain recombines TRBV27 with TRBJ1-2; D is possibly TRBD1 (6 bases). CDR1 is MNHEY and CDR2 is SMNVEV in the germline V gene (reference sequence). This CDR3 comprises 15 residues. The V and J ends lost 2 bases and 6 bases respectively, with 16 bases between them. As DNA, the CDR3 is TGTGCCAGCAGTTTAGGAGCCGAGGGGGGTGATGGCTACACCTTC. This codes for CASSLGAEGGDGYTF.